These T cell receptor beta chains were read from a single sample in a study of cytomegalovirus exposure and HLA in healthy donors. TCRdb's table, derived via immunoSEQ multiplex PCR, lists solely in-frame clones and lacks some. The table shows approximately 100,000 clones, with around 10% occurring only once. Sequencing was performed on PBMCs. All receptors come from a man in his forties in good health and CMV-seropositive. CDR3s include the opening cysteine and the closing phenylalanine or tryptophan. Each record gives: J gene, clone size, V gene, D gene, CDR3 protein, CDR3 DNA. The D gene is left open where the match is weak. Clone size, where shown, is once, few, many, or a class for clones that have expanded.

J: TRBJ2-5; size: .; V: TRBV5-1; D: .; CDR3: CASRGGMETQYF; DNA: TGCGCCAGCAGAGGCGGGATGGAGACCCAGTACTTC
J: TRBJ2-7; size: few; V: TRBV25-1; D: TRBD1; CDR3: CASSDDRDRLSYEQYF; DNA: TGTGCCAGCAGTGATGACCGGGACAGGCTCTCCTACGAGCAGTACTTC
J: TRBJ2-1; size: few; V: TRBV7-8; D: TRBD2; CDR3: CASSFSGSAYNEQFF; DNA: TGTGCCAGCAGCTTTAGCGGGTCAGCCTACAATGAGCAGTTCTTC
J: TRBJ1-4; size: few; V: TRBV5-6; D: .; CDR3: CASRSQIAANEKLFF; DNA: TGTGCCAGCAGGTCGCAAATCGCAGCTAATGAAAAACTGTTTTTT
J: TRBJ2-5; size: .; V: TRBV28; D: TRBD2; CDR3: CASSEGLAGGMETQYF; DNA: TGTGCCAGCAGTGAGGGACTAGCGGGAGGAATGGAGACCCAGTACTTC
J: TRBJ2-2; size: .; V: TRBV4-1; D: .; CDR3: CASSPAGSGLFF; DNA: TGCGCCAGCAGCCCTGCGGGGTCCGGGCTGTTTTTT
J: TRBJ1-5; size: .; V: TRBV27; D: .; CDR3: CASSDQGVYSNQPQHF; DNA: TGTGCCAGCAGCGACCAAGGGGTCTATAGCAATCAGCCCCAGCATTTT
J: TRBJ1-1; size: few; V: TRBV19; D: TRBD1; CDR3: CASSLRGRDTEAFF; DNA: TGTGCCAGTAGTCTCAGGGGGCGTGACACTGAAGCTTTCTTT
J: TRBJ2-3; size: .; V: TRBV28; D: TRBD2; CDR3: CASSLPVREGFHGTQYF; DNA: TGTGCCAGCAGTTTACCTGTGAGGGAGGGCTTTCACGGTACGCAGTATTTT
J: TRBJ2-7; size: .; V: TRBV4-1; D: TRBD2; CDR3: CASSRQLLTSGSPYEQYF; DNA: TGCGCCAGCAGCCGCCAACTACTCACTAGCGGGAGCCCCTACGAGCAGTACTTC
J: TRBJ2-1; size: .; V: TRBV2; D: .; CDR3: CASSRLGGYNEQFF; DNA: TGTGCCAGCAGTCGACTAGGAGGCTACAATGAGCAGTTCTTC
J: TRBJ2-3; size: few; V: TRBV11-2; D: .; CDR3: CASSLNRGRGFSTDTQYF; DNA: TGTGCCAGCAGCTTAAATAGGGGGAGAGGGTTTAGCACAGATACGCAGTATTTT
J: TRBJ2-4; size: .; V: TRBV25-1; D: .; CDR3: CASSEVSGAKNIQYF; DNA: TGTGCCAGCAGTGAGGTCAGCGGGGCCAAAAACATTCAGTACTTC
J: TRBJ2-7; size: .; V: TRBV9; D: .; CDR3: CASSAGGTEHTEQYF; DNA: TGTGCCAGCAGCGCAGGCGGGACAGAGCACACCGAGCAGTACTTC
J: TRBJ2-7; size: .; V: TRBV27; D: TRBD1; CDR3: CASSPRTGISPDEQYF; DNA: TGTGCCAGCAGTCCTCGGACAGGGATTAGTCCGGACGAGCAGTACTTC
J: TRBJ1-2; size: few; V: TRBV6-1; D: .; CDR3: CASSPDSNYGYTF; DNA: TGTGCCAGCAGTCCGGACAGCAACTATGGCTACACCTTC
J: TRBJ2-5; size: .; V: TRBV4-1; D: .; CDR3: CASSRERTEETQYF; DNA: TGCGCCAGCAGCCGAGAAAGGACAGAAGAGACCCAGTACTTC
J: TRBJ1-1; size: few; V: TRBV5-1; D: TRBD1; CDR3: CASSRQGTNTEAFF; DNA: TGCGCCAGCAGCCGACAGGGAACGAACACTGAAGCTTTCTTT
J: TRBJ1-4; size: .; V: TRBV5-1; D: TRBD1; CDR3: CASSLQPGQGSEKLFF; DNA: TGCGCCAGCAGCTTGCAACCGGGACAGGGCTCCGAAAAACTGTTTTTT
J: TRBJ2-1; size: few; V: TRBV7-2; D: TRBD2; CDR3: CASSFTGTSGTREQFF; DNA: TGTGCCAGCAGCTTTACCGGGACTAGCGGGACACGAGAGCAGTTCTTC
J: TRBJ2-7; size: few; V: TRBV11-2; D: .; CDR3: CASSPGVEQYF; DNA: TGTGCCAGCAGTCCAGGGGTCGAGCAGTACTTC
J: TRBJ2-5; size: few; V: TRBV2; D: TRBD1; CDR3: CASKTGEETQYF; DNA: TGTGCCAGCAAAACAGGGGAAGAGACCCAGTACTTC
J: TRBJ2-2; size: .; V: TRBV7-8; D: TRBD2; CDR3: CASSDSGRAGELFF; DNA: TGTGCCAGCAGCGATAGCGGGAGAGCCGGGGAGCTGTTTTTT
J: TRBJ2-7; size: .; V: TRBV7-2; D: TRBD1; CDR3: CASSPVGTEFYEQYF; DNA: TGTGCCAGCAGCCCCGTGGGGACAGAGTTCTACGAGCAGTACTTC
J: TRBJ2-7; size: .; V: TRBV6-4; D: .; CDR3: CASSEFGEREPREQYF; DNA: TGTGCCAGCAGTGAATTCGGGGAACGGGAGCCCCGCGAGCAGTACTTC
J: TRBJ2-1; size: .; V: TRBV7-9; D: TRBD2; CDR3: CASNWASGSHNEQFF; DNA: TGTGCCAGCAACTGGGCTAGCGGGAGCCACAATGAGCAGTTCTTC
J: TRBJ2-7; size: .; V: TRBV5-1; D: TRBD1; CDR3: CASSYTGTGGEQYF; DNA: TGCGCCAGCAGCTACACCGGGACAGGGGGCGAGCAGTACTTC
J: TRBJ2-1; size: .; V: TRBV4-1; D: TRBD2; CDR3: CASSPGTSGHNEQFF; DNA: TGCGCCAGCAGCCCCGGGACTAGCGGGCACAATGAGCAGTTCTTC
J: TRBJ2-7; size: .; V: TRBV6-5; D: TRBD2; CDR3: CASSNGGVYEQYF; DNA: TGTGCCAGCAGTAATGGGGGGGTCTACGAGCAGTACTTC
J: TRBJ2-5; size: few; V: TRBV5-1; D: .; CDR3: CASRAGETQYF; DNA: TGCGCCAGCAGAGCAGGGGAGACCCAGTACTTC
J: TRBJ2-5; size: few; V: TRBV2; D: TRBD2; CDR3: CATLSRSGRYQETQYF; DNA: TGTGCCACCCTGTCCCGTAGCGGGAGGTACCAAGAGACCCAGTACTTC
J: TRBJ1-2; size: few; V: TRBV13; D: .; CDR3: CASSLESESNYGYTF; DNA: TGTGCCAGCAGCTTAGAATCGGAGTCTAACTATGGCTACACCTTC
J: TRBJ1-5; size: few; V: TRBV6-5; D: TRBD1; CDR3: CASSYSYRGNQPQHF; DNA: TGTGCCAGCAGTTACTCGTACAGGGGAAATCAGCCCCAGCATTTT
J: TRBJ1-5; size: few; V: TRBV5-4; D: .; CDR3: CASSWGLGQPQHF; DNA: TGTGCCAGCAGCTGGGGACTTGGGCAGCCCCAGCATTTT
J: TRBJ2-2; size: .; V: TRBV9; D: .; CDR3: CASSVDPGTGTGELFF; DNA: TGTGCCAGCAGCGTAGACCCTGGCACAGGGACCGGGGAGCTGTTTTTT
J: TRBJ2-1; size: .; V: TRBV7-6; D: TRBD2; CDR3: CASSLGLAGGSAMREQFF; DNA: TGTGCCAGCAGCTTGGGGCTAGCGGGAGGATCGGCAATGCGTGAGCAGTTCTTC
J: TRBJ2-1; size: once; V: TRBV6-1; D: TRBD2; CDR3: CASTRTSRNEQFF; DNA: TGTGCCAGCACCAGGACTAGCCGGAATGAGCAGTTCTTC
J: TRBJ1-1; size: few; V: TRBV30; D: .; CDR3: CAWSITGTEAFF; DNA: TGTGCCTGGAGTATAACAGGGACTGAAGCTTTCTTT
J: TRBJ2-7; size: once; V: TRBV10-3; D: TRBD1; CDR3: CAISVGDSSYEQYF; DNA: TGTGCCATCAGTGTCGGGGACAGCTCCTACGAGCAGTACTTC
J: TRBJ2-3; size: few; V: TRBV29-1; D: .; CDR3: CSVQQGTDTQYF; DNA: TGCAGCGTACAACAGGGTACAGATACGCAGTATTTT
J: TRBJ1-5; size: .; V: TRBV27; D: .; CDR3: CASRGPNQPQHF; DNA: TGTGCCAGCAGGGGCCCGAATCAGCCCCAGCATTTT
J: TRBJ2-1; size: .; V: TRBV6-1; D: TRBD1; CDR3: CASSAGDRGNQDEQFF; DNA: TGTGCCAGCAGTGCAGGGGACAGGGGGAACCAGGATGAGCAGTTCTTC
J: TRBJ2-2; size: few; V: TRBV7-2; D: TRBD1; CDR3: CASRPSGTGGTGELFF; DNA: TGTGCCAGCAGGCCGTCCGGGACAGGGGGCACCGGGGAGCTGTTTTTT
J: TRBJ2-5; size: .; V: TRBV5-4; D: TRBD2; CDR3: CASSLRASGSTQYF; DNA: TGTGCCAGCAGCTTGAGGGCTAGCGGCTCGACCCAGTACTTC
J: TRBJ2-7; size: .; V: TRBV7-9; D: TRBD1; CDR3: CASSSTLAQGVHEQYF; DNA: TGTGCCAGCAGTTCTACTCTGGCACAGGGGGTCCACGAGCAGTACTTC
J: TRBJ2-1; size: few; V: TRBV27; D: .; CDR3: CASSFSRDNEQFF; DNA: TGTGCCAGCAGTTTTTCTAGAGACAATGAGCAGTTCTTC
J: TRBJ2-7; size: .; V: TRBV6-5; D: .; CDR3: CASSYTWTDPYEQYF; DNA: TGTGCCAGCAGTTACACCTGGACAGACCCCTACGAGCAGTACTTC
J: TRBJ2-2; size: .; V: TRBV5-4; D: TRBD1; CDR3: CASSAGGVITGELFF; DNA: TGTGCCAGCAGCGCAGGGGGCGTAATCACCGGGGAGCTGTTTTTT
J: TRBJ2-7; size: .; V: TRBV11-2; D: TRBD1; CDR3: CASSSTGANPRGEQYF; DNA: TGTGCCAGCAGCTCCACAGGGGCAAATCCCCGTGGCGAGCAGTACTTC
J: TRBJ2-3; size: .; V: TRBV9; D: TRBD1; CDR3: CASSVGPGGPTDTQYF; DNA: TGTGCCAGCAGCGTAGGGCCAGGGGGCCCCACAGATACGCAGTATTTT
J: TRBJ2-1; size: .; V: TRBV6-5; D: .; CDR3: CASTSGNEQFF; DNA: TGTGCCAGCACTTCCGGGAATGAGCAGTTCTTC
J: TRBJ2-7; size: few; V: TRBV7-9; D: TRBD2; CDR3: CASSFPLAGISYEQYF; DNA: TGTGCCAGCAGCTTTCCCCTAGCGGGTATCTCCTACGAGCAGTACTTC
J: TRBJ2-1; size: few; V: TRBV27; D: .; CDR3: CASSLNSLSGSYNEQFF; DNA: TGTGCCAGCAGTTTAAACTCTTTGAGCGGGTCCTACAATGAGCAGTTCTTC
J: TRBJ1-2; size: .; V: TRBV25-1; D: .; CDR3: CASSDETGHDYGYTF; DNA: TGTGCCAGCAGTGACGAGACAGGCCACGACTATGGCTACACCTTC
J: TRBJ2-3; size: .; V: TRBV4-1; D: .; CDR3: CASSQEPISVPHITQYF; DNA: TGCGCCAGCAGCCAAGAACCCATTAGCGTTCCACATATTACGCAGTATTTT
J: TRBJ2-7; size: .; V: TRBV30; D: TRBD2; CDR3: CAWGRGLAGFYEQYF; DNA: TGTGCCTGGGGAAGAGGACTAGCGGGCTTCTACGAGCAGTACTTC
J: TRBJ2-1; size: few; V: TRBV19; D: TRBD2; CDR3: CASSPTGLGDNEQFF; DNA: TGTGCCAGTAGTCCGACTGGACTAGGGGACAATGAGCAGTTCTTC
J: TRBJ1-3; size: .; V: TRBV29-1; D: .; CDR3: CSGGSSSNTIYF; DNA: TGCAGTGGGGGGTCCTCAAGTAACACCATATATTTT
J: TRBJ2-7; size: .; V: TRBV10-1; D: TRBD2; CDR3: CASSDSLDGRDEQYF; DNA: TGCGCCAGCAGTGACTCCCTGGACGGGAGGGACGAGCAGTACTTC
J: TRBJ1-5; size: .; V: TRBV6-1; D: .; CDR3: CASTGYGNQPQHF; DNA: TGTGCCAGCACCGGGTATGGCAATCAGCCCCAGCATTTT